This section outlines one T cell receptor (beta chain) sequence together with its context. The antigen it recognizes is unknown. No base quality values were provided; no much bigger clone lies one nucleotide off. This sample was taken from a study of blood T cell repertoires in COVID-19 (dated by TCRdb to 2020 to 2022). Notes on the research overall: The collaborator samples originated in the United States, Italy and Spain and spanned the acute and convalescent phases of COVID-19. The prospective study material was composed of cDNA or gDNA derived from T cells, B-cell-depleted T cells, or PBMCs. Subjects who had been exposed to COVID-19, were actively infected with it, or had recovered from it provided the deeply sampled blood TCRbeta repertoires that made up the dataset. A freely available public database, intended as a resource for researchers studying the immune response to SARS-CoV-2, is where the repertoires were released. Samples were obtained from the ongoing ImmuneRACE study (first 160 participants) and from some 1,200 subjects provided by 6 global collaborators. A de-identified subject ID, COVID-19 status, age in years and sex were almost always included in the sample metadata. Where available, HLA class I and class II types were taken from metadata supplied by the sample provider and were not determined by assay-based typing.

Paper-wide results and their limitations: Clinical and demographic metadata were provided uncurated, with the amount varying by source and participant.

The immunoSEQ Assay, a bias-controlled multiplex PCR, was used to amplify TCRbeta CDR3 regions from genomic DNA. The authors' analysis ran thus. The number of nucleated cells in each sample was estimated by amplification of reference gene primers within the assay. Sequence reads were collapsed and filtered to measure the absolute abundance of every unique TCRbeta CDR3 rearrangement. For each sample, productive Simpson clonality was calculated as the square root of Simpson's diversity index across productive rearrangements. TCRdb mirrors the immuneACCESS table, restricted to in-frame sequences. Some clones are absent from its copies; in checked studies, under half trace to an unresolved V gene, and the reason for the others is unknown. The DNA was the basis for D and trimming; V, J and clone size are from that table. The sample has about 300,000 clones on record, around 89% of them singletons. The biggest ten clones account for roughly 5.1% of the sample.

Each collaborating institution followed its own protocols to collect whole blood in K2EDTA tubes. For TCRbeta analysis, collaborators shipped samples as frozen whole blood, isolated PBMCs, or DNA extracted from either of those sample types. This clonotype originated in a man aged 35 to 55 with acute or convalescent COVID-19. Sequenced material: peripheral blood.

Here the CDR3 is given as CASSLNPGGSDTQYF. The nucleotide sequence reads TGTGCCAGCAGCTTAAATCCGGGGGGCTCAGATACGCAGTATTTT. The chain employs TRBV7-9 and TRBJ2-3; D gene: possibly TRBD2, on 7 matching bases. Including the terminal cysteine and phenylalanine, the CDR3 comprises 15 residues. Only the CDR3 DNA stays, 45 bases, in frame from base 1. V was cut back by 2 bases and J by 4 bases, leaving a gap of 13 bases between them. From a lookup of the germline V gene (reference sequence), CDR1 and CDR2 are SEHNR and FQNEAQ.